The 18 T cell receptor beta chains listed next were all sequenced from one sample in a study of CXCR3-negative and CXCR3-positive naive CD8 T cells. Findings of the study overall: CXCR3-negative naive cells had less hydrophobic TRB CDR3s than did CXCR3-positive naive cells.

UMI-tagged TRB cDNA libraries were built via 5' RACE. TCRdb re-called the 5' RACE reads and gives one entry per CDR3 protein, without DNA. The ten most abundant clones cover about 2.2% of a sample with thousands of distinct CDR3 sequences. Their target antigens are unknown. Sequencing was performed on naive CXCR3+ CD8+ T cells from blood. This sample's subset: CD45RO-CCR7+CD27+CD95- naive CD8+ T cells expressing CXCR3 (TNR3+). These receptors all stem from a human donor in good health. Some clones in this sample may be carry-over from other donors' samples.

This chain links TRBV20-1 with TRBJ2-7; TCRdb's D gene call, TRBD2, goes unchecked for lack of DNA. The CDR3 has 14 amino acids. Germline CDR1 reads DFQATT; CDR2 reads SNEGSKA (reference sequence). The CDR3 here is CSAASLAGDYEQYF.

By frequency, this clonotype registers medium-sized. The chain recombines TRBV23-1 with TRBJ2-1; without DNA, the TCRdb call of TRBD2 cannot be checked. TRBV23-1 is given ORF status, its function remaining uncertain. This CDR3 is 18 amino acids long. The CDR3: CARTQGRQAGGSYNEQFF.

The V gene is TRBV7-9, the J gene TRBJ2-1; absent DNA, TCRdb's TRBD1 call cannot be checked. Per the germline V gene, CDR1 is SEHNR and CDR2 is FQNEAQ (reference sequence). The CDR3 is 14 amino acids. The CDR3 is CAGTAGGSHNEQFF.

In terms of frequency, this clonotype is medium-sized (0.01 to 0.1%). CDR3 amino acids: CASSSQGLGHNYEQYF. The chain links TRBV6-2 or TRBV6-3 to TRBJ2-7; no DNA is available, so the TRBD1 call from TCRdb remains unchecked. Germline V lookup: CDR1 MNHEY, CDR2 SVGEGT. This CDR3 comprises 16 residues.

V usage is TRBV2 and J usage is TRBJ2-3. CDR3 size: 11 residues. Germline V gene sequence: CDR1 SNHLY, CDR2 FYNNEI. The CDR3 sequence is CASTSTDTQYF.

The chain links TRBV7-9 to TRBJ2-1; with no DNA, the TCRdb D assignment of TRBD1 cannot be verified. Per germline, CDR1 SEHNR and CDR2 FQNEAQ (reference sequence). This CDR3 has 17 residues. The CDR3 sequence is CASSYSGTGDIYNEQFF.

This chain joins TRBV2 and TRBJ1-2; absent DNA, TCRdb's TRBD1 call cannot be checked. This CDR3 region has 13 residues. In germline, CDR1 is SNHLY, CDR2 FYNNEI. Here the CDR3 reads CASPGQGNYGYTF.

By frequency, this clonotype is medium-sized. V gene TRBV29-1 combines with J gene TRBJ2-2. Germline assignment: CDR1 SQVTM and CDR2 ANQGSEA. The CDR3 consists of 11 residues. CDR3 sequence: CSVGDTGELFF.

This clonotype is deemed medium-sized by its frequency. The chain recombines TRBV20-1 with TRBJ2-1; TCRdb selects TRBD2, and the lack of DNA leaves this call unchecked. The CDR3 loop spans 16 amino acids. Per the germline V gene, CDR1 is DFQATT and CDR2 is SNEGSKA (reference sequence). The CDR3 spells CSADGLGLAGGLEQFF.

The chain is built from TRBV24-1 and TRBJ2-1; TCRdb reports TRBD2, a call that lacks DNA to check it against. CDR1 and CDR2 from the germline V gene are KGHDR and SFDVKD. The CDR3 spans 16 residues. The CDR3 loop is CATSDFGEGSYNEQFF.

By frequency, this clonotype is medium-sized (0.01 to 0.1%). The CDR3 region is CASRPKQGLGTEAFF. The rearrangement joins TRBV12-3 or TRBV12-4 to TRBJ1-1; the D call of TRBD1 rests on TCRdb alone, since no DNA is present to check it. There are 15 residues in the CDR3.

Its frequency marks this clonotype as medium-sized. The chain joins TRBV7-9 to TRBJ2-1. The CDR3 contains 13 residues. Germline V gene data show CDR1 as SEHNR and CDR2 as FQNEAQ (reference sequence). The CDR3 loop is CASSLGTSNEQFF.

The V gene is TRBV19, the J gene TRBJ1-1. The CDR3 length is 14 residues. The germline gives CDR1 LNHDA, CDR2 SQIVND (reference sequence). The CDR3 reads CASTYAGTQTEAFF.

This sequence joins TRBV20-1 and TRBJ2-1; there is no DNA to check the TCRdb D call of TRBD1. Germline CDR1 reads DFQATT; CDR2 reads SNEGSKA (reference sequence). This CDR3 contains 17 residues. The chain's CDR3 is CSARVPDRGLGYNEQFF.

The V and J genes are TRBV29-1 and TRBJ1-2. Germline assignment: CDR1 SQVTM and CDR2 ANQGSEA. The CDR3 loop spans 13 amino acids. The CDR3 loop is CSVAWTDRYGYTF.

The chain has TRBV21-1 and TRBJ2-1; TCRdb selects TRBD1, and the lack of DNA leaves this call unchecked. TRBV21-1 is flagged as a pseudogene. This CDR3 has 14 amino acids. Here the CDR3 reads CASRLDRGEDEQFF.

The gene calls are TRBV27 and TRBJ2-5. CDR1 MNHEY and CDR2 SMNVEV come from the germline V gene (reference sequence). CDR3 size: 15 residues. The CDR3: CASSPFQAVQETQYF.

This clonotype is identified as medium-sized from frequency. The V gene is TRBV7-3, the J gene TRBJ2-1; TCRdb reports TRBD2, a call that lacks DNA to check it against. This CDR3 is built from 13 residues. CDR1 is SGHTA and CDR2 is FQGTGA in the germline V gene. The CDR3 loop reads CASSLTGPNEQFF.